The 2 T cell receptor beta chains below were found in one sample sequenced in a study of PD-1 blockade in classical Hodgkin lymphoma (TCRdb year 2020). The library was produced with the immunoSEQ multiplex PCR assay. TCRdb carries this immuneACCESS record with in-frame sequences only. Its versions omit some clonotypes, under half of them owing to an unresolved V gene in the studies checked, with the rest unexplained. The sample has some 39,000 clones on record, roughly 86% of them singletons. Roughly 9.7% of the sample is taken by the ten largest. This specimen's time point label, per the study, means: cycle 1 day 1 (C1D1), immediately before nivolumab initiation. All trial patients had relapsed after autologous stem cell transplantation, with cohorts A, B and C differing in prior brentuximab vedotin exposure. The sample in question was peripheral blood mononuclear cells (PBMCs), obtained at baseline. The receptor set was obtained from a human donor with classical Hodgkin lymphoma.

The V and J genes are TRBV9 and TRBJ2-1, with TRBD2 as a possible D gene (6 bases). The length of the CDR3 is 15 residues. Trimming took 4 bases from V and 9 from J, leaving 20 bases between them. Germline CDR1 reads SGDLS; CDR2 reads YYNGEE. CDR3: CASSPLMGGSGEQFF. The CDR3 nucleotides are TGTGCCAGCAGCCCCCTAATGGGGGGAAGTGGTGAGCAGTTCTTC.

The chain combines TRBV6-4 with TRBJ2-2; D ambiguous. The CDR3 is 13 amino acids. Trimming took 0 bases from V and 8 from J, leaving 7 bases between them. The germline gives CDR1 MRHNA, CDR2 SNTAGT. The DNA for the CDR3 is TGTGCCAGCAGTGACTCGAGTTCTGGGGAGCTGTTTTTT. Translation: CASSDSSSGELFF.